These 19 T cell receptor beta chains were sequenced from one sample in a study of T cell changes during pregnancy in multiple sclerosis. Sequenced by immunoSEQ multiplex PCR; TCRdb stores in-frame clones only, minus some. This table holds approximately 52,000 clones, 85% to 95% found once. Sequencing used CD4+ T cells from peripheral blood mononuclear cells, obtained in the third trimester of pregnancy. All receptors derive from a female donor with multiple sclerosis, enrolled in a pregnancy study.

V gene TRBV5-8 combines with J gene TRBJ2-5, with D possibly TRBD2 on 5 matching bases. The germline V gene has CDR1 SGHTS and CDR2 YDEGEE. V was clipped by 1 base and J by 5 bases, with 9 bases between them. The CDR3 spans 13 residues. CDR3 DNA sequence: TGTGCCAGCAGCTTGAGTGGCGGGGAGACCCAGTACTTC. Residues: CASSLSGGETQYF. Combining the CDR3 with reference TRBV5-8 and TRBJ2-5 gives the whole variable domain EAGVTQSPTHLIKTRGQQATLRCSPISGHTSVYWYQQALGLGLQFLLWYDEGEERNRGNFPPRFSGRQFPNYSSELNVNALELEDSALYLCASSLSGGETQYFGPGTRLLVL.

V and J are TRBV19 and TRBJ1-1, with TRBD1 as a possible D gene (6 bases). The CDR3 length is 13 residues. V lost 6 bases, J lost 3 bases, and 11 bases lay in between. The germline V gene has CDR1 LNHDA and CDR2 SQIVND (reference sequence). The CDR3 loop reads CASRRQVDTEAFF. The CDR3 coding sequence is TGTGCCAGTAGGAGACAGGTCGACACTGAAGCTTTCTTT.

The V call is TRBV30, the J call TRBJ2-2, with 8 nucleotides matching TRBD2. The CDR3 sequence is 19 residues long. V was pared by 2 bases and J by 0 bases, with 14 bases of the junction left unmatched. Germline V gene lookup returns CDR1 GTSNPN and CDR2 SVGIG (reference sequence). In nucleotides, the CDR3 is TGTGCCTGGAGTACCTGGAAAGCGGGAGCTACCGCGAACACCGGGGAGCTGTTTTTT. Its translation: CAWSTWKAGATANTGELFF.

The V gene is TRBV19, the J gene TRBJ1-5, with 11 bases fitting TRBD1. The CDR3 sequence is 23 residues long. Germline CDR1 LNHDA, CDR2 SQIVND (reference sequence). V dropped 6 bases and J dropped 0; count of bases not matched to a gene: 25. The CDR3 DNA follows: TGTGCCAGTAGCGCCGTGGGACAGGGGGGCTTCTGGTCTGGCTTTGATAGCAATCAGCCCCAGCATTTT. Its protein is CASSAVGQGGFWSGFDSNQPQHF.

The DNA for the CDR3 is TGTGCCAGCTCACCAGGGGCTGGGGGAAACACCATATATTTT. Its translation is CASSPGAGGNTIYF. The genes are TRBV18 and TRBJ1-3; a possible D gene is TRBD1 (5 bases). The V end was cut by 2 bases, the J end by 4 bases, with 9 bases between. Germline CDR1 reads KGHSH; CDR2 reads LQKENI. This CDR3 comprises 14 residues.

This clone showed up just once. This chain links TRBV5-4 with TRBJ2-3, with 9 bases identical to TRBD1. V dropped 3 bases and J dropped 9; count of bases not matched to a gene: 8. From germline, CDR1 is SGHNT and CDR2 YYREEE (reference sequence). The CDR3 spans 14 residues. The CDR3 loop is CASSSDRGMGTQYF. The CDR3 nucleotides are TGTGCCAGCAGCTCTGACAGGGGGATGGGGACGCAGTATTTT.

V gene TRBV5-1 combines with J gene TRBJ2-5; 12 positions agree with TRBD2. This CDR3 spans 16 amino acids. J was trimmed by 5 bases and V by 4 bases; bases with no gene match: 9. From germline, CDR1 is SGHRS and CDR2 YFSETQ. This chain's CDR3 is CASSPGALAGGETQYF. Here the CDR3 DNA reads TGCGCCAGCAGCCCGGGGGCACTAGCGGGGGGTGAGACCCAGTACTTC. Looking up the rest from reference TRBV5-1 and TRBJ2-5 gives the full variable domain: KAGVTQTPRYLIKTRGQQVTLSCSPISGHRSVSWYQQTPGQGLQFLFEYFSETQRNKGNFPGRFSGRQFSNSRSEMNVSTLELGDSALYLCASSPGALAGGETQYFGPGTRLLVL.

CDR3 coding DNA: TGTGCCAGCAGCGTTCCAGGGTATCACTATGGCTACACCTTC. The encoded protein is CASSVPGYHYGYTF. The genes are TRBV5-8 and TRBJ1-2, with D possibly TRBD1 on 5 matching bases. The germline V and J ends were trimmed by 4 bases and 3 bases, with 13 bases remaining between them. This CDR3 region has 14 residues. Germline-derived CDR1 and CDR2 are SGHTS and YDEGEE.

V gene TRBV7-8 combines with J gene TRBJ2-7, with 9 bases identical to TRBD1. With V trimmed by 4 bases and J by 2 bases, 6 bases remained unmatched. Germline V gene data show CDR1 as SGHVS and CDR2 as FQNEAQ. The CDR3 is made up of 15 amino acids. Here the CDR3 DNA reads TGTGCCAGCAGCTCAGGGACAGGGTCTGCCTACGAGCAGTACTTC. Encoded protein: CASSSGTGSAYEQYF.

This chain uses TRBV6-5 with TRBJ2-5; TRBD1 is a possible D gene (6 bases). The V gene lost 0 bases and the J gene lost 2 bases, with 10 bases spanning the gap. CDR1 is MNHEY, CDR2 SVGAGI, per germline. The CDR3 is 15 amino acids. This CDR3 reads CASSYSGGRQETQYF. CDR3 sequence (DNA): TGTGCCAGCAGTTACTCAGGGGGAAGGCAAGAGACCCAGTACTTC.

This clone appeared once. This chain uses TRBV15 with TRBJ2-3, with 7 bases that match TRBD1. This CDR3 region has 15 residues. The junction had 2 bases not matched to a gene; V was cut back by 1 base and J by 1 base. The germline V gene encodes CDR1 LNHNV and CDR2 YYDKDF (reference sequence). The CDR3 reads CATSRGGTGTDTQYF. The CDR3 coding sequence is TGTGCCACCAGCAGAGGAGGGACAGGCACAGATACGCAGTATTTT. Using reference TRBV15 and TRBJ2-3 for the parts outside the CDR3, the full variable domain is DAMVIQNPRYQVTQFGKPVTLSCSQTLNHNVMYWYQQKSSQAPKLLFHYYDKDFNNEADTPDNFQSRRPNTSFCFLDIRSPGLGDTAMYLCATSRGGTGTDTQYFGPGTRLTVL.

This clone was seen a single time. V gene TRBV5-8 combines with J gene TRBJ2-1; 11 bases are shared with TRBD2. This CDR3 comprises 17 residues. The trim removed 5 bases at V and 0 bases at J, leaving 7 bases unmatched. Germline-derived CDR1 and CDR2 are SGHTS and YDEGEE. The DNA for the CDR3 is TGTGCCAGCAGGCGGGTCGGACTAGCGGGCTCCTACAATGAGCAGTTCTTC. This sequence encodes CASRRVGLAGSYNEQFF.

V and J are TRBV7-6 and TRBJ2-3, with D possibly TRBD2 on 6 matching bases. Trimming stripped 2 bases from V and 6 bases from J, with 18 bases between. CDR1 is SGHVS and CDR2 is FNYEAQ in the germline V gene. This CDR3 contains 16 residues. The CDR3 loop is CASSLYAGRNADTQYF. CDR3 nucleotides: TGTGCCAGCAGCTTATATGCCGGGAGAAATGCCGATACGCAGTATTTT.

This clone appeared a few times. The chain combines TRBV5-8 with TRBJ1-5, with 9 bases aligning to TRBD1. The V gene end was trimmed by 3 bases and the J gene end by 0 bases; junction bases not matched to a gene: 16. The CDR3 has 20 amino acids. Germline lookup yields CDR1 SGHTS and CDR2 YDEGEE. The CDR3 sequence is CASSSLRWTGASYSNQPQHF. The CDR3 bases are TGTGCCAGCAGCTCCCTGAGGTGGACAGGGGCCTCGTATAGCAATCAGCCCCAGCATTTT.

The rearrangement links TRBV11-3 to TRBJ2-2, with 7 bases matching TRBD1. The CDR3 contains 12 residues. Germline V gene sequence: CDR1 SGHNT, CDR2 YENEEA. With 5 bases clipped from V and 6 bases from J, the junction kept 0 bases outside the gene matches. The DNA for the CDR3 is TGTGCCAGCAGCCAGGGGGCCGGGGAGCTGTTTTTT. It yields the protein CASSQGAGELFF.

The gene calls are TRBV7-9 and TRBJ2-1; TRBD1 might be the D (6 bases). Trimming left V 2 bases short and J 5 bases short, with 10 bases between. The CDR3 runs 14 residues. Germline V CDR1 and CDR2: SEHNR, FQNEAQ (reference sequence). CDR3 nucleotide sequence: TGTGCCAGCAGCTTAAAAGGGGGAAACAATGAGCAGTTCTTC. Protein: CASSLKGGNNEQFF.

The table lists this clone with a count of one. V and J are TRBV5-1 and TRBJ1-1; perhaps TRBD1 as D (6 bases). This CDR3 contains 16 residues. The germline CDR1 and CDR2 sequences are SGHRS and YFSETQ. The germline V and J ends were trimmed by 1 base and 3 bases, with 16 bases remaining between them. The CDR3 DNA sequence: TGCGCCAGCAGCTTGCGAGTGGCAGGGGCGGACACTGAAGCTTTCTTT. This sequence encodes CASSLRVAGADTEAFF.

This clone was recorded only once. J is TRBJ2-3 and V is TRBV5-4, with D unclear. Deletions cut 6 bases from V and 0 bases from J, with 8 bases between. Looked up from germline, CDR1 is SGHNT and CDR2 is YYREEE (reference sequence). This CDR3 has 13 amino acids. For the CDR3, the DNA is TGTGCCAGCAAGAGCGCTAGCACAGATACGCAGTATTTT. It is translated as CASKSASTDTQYF. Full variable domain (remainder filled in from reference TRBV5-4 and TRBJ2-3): ETGVTQSPTHLIKTRGQQVTLRCSSQSGHNTVSWYQQALGQGPQFIFQYYREEENGRGNFPPRFSGLQFPNYSSELNVNALELDDSALYLCASKSASTDTQYFGPGTRLTVL.

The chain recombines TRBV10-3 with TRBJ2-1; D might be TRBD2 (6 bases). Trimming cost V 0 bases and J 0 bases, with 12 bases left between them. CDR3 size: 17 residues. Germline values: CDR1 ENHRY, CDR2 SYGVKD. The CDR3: CAISESTRTNSYNEQFF. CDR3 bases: TGTGCCATCAGTGAGTCGACTCGGACTAACTCCTACAATGAGCAGTTCTTC.